The sequence of this T cell receptor beta chain was determined in a study of T cells in localized non-small cell lung cancer. Germline-derived CDR1 and CDR2 are MNHNS and SASEGT. This CDR3 has 16 residues. Trimming pared 4 bases from V and 4 bases from J, leaving 19 bases between. Clones were sequenced by immunoSEQ multiplex PCR, and TCRdb holds only the in-frame ones, with some missing. The sample carries tens of thousands of clones, around nine tenths recorded once. The chain has TRBV6-1 and TRBJ2-5; D gene unclear. The sequence was collected from a woman aged 35-75 years with stage I lung adenocarcinoma. The sequencing used peripheral blood, collected before any cancer treatment. The CDR3, as DNA: TGTGCCAGCAGTGTAGGATACAGATCGATAGCAGAGACCCAGTACTTC. Encoded protein: CASSVGYRSIAETQYF.